This T cell receptor beta chain was recorded in a study of shared clonotypes between healthy human individuals (TCRdb year 2020). Regarding the complete study: Three men and a couple of women, aged 18 to 49 years, made up the cohort. For each donor, CD4 naive and CD4 memory were each given three plates, CD8 naive was given two plates, and CD8 memory was given one plate. To estimate repertoire size and how much clonotypes are shared between individuals, the study performed deep sequencing of blood TCR repertoires from five healthy adults. Different laboratories and diverse techniques were used to prepare libraries and sequence TCR repertoires, to increase sequencing depth and limit assay-specific biases. Per donor, leukapheresis produced somewhere between about 0.85 and 9.5 billion PBMCs.

CD8 naive samples were obtained by positive selection for CCR7 among CD45RO-negative cells, yielding a CD45RA+CCR7+ population from which TemRA cells were excluded. Healthy HIV-negative adults with no recently reported acute infections or vaccinations were included as donors. All donors were Caucasian adults living in Nashville, Tennessee, USA. Blood was collected by leukapheresis, and PBMCs were isolated by Ficoll-Histopaque density gradient centrifugation and then cryopreserved in liquid nitrogen vapor phase. Analytical flow cytometry was used to check the purity and quantity of every magnetically sorted T cell population. From each sorted fraction, genomic DNA was isolated and quantified by UV absorbance on a Nanodrop 2000c. Of note for this clone: Its antigen remains unidentified. The input lacks base qualities; no much larger clone sits a single base away.

Using the deep immunoSEQ assay, multiplex PCR amplified TCR CDR3 regions from genomic DNA. Extracted genomic DNA from each cell subset was spread evenly across all wells of several immunoSEQ 96-well plates, with each plate serving as a replicate. For sorted subsets, approximately 200 ng of genomic DNA, equivalent to around 29,000 T cell genomes, went into each replicate PCR. The purified libraries were quantified using a Qubit 3.0 fluorometer, sized with a Bioanalyzer 2100, and then quantified again using the KAPA Library Quantification kit. Every immunoSEQ 96-well plate was sequenced on a separate single-read 150-cycle Illumina NextSeq 550 flow cell. The authors' pipeline ran thus. Because only junctional sequences without quality scores were contained in the immunoSEQ output, filtering matching that applied to full-length reads could not be performed. To assign V/J genes and CDR3, sequences were annotated using PyIR, a Python wrapper for IgBLAST v1.9, with IMGT germline references. Reads with weak V/J assignments (E-value above 1e-6), missing CDR3, stop codons, out-of-frame junctions, or ambiguous translated residues were removed. A V3J clonotype was defined by an identical inferred V gene, J gene, and CDR3 amino acid sequence. The percentage overlap between two repertoires was calculated by dividing the number of shared unique clonotypes by the size of the smaller repertoire. Three approaches were used to assess repertoire richness: RTK rarefaction, the Chao1 estimator, and Recon v2.1 estimates of unobserved clonotypes. Generation probabilities for all TCRbeta clonotypes obtained by the gDNA method from a handful of donors were computed using OLGA. What TCRdb holds here is the immuneACCESS table cut down to in-frame rearrangements. Part of the clones is not present; checked against another copy, under half of the missing clones reflect an unresolved V gene, and the others are unexplained. From that table come the V and J calls and clone size; the DNA was used to work out D and trimming. The sample has under 1 million clones on record, 80% to 95% of them singletons. About 24% of the sample lies in the top ten.

At the junction V is shortened by 6 bases and J by 9 bases, with 12 bases in between. Via the germline V gene, CDR1 is SNHLY and CDR2 FYNNEI. Including the terminal cysteine and phenylalanine, the CDR3 comprises 12 residues. Only the CDR3 part of the read is kept: 36 bases, read in frame from the first base. On the study overall, not on this receptor specifically: Around 5.4% of naive CD4, more than 3% of naive CD8, approximately 2% of memory CD4, and about 0.4% of memory CD8 clonotypes were shared across a few donors. The small number of donors limited the genetic and exposure-history diversity represented. Naive subsets generally had larger estimated clonotype richness than memory subsets. Rarefaction of sorted-subset datasets indicated incomplete sequencing despite the large sequencing depth. Sampling was restricted to blood, and TCR repertoires in tissue are likely to differ from TCR repertoires in blood. Clonotypes shared by all four sorted-subset donors showed higher generation probabilities than non-shared clonotypes. Based on pairwise subsampling, the degree of clonotype sharing among donors was expected to be affected by sequencing depth.

The receptor chain draws on TRBV2 and TRBJ2-1; no confident D gene assignment can be made. Material for sequencing was naive CD8+ T cells sorted from blood. In the paper's terms, the cell subset or site label means: CD45RA+CCR7+. This sequence was found in a man younger than 40 in good health. The CDR3 loop reads CASRVLRVEQFF. The sequence in DNA is TGTGCCAGCAGGGTCCTGCGAGTTGAGCAGTTCTTC.